This T cell receptor (beta chain) was documented in a study of breast tumors, draining lymph nodes, adjacent tissues (dated by TCRdb to 2015 to 2016). Background for the entire study: In breast cancer patients, the study compared the TCR beta repertoires of tumor, adjacent nontumor tissue and axillary lymph nodes. In human breast cancer, the study set out to evaluate how tumor, surrounding tissue and draining lymph node repertoires relate to one another and whether T cells may move between these sites.

In the case of this clonotype: No cognate antigen has been identified for it. Base quality data are lacking; no much larger clone is found one base away.

The axillary draining lymph nodes of breast cancer patients were the source of the lymph node samples. V and J lose 0 bases and 2 bases, and a span of 11 bases separates them. Including the terminal cysteine and phenylalanine, the CDR3 comprises 15 residues. The sequence is cut down to CDR3 DNA, 45 bases in frame from base 1. The germline V gene specifies MNHEY as CDR1 and SVGAGI as CDR2. The instrument was an Illumina HiSeq 2000. Multiplex PCR amplification was used to build the TCR beta chain libraries. The amplified TCR beta chain products were analyzed by high-throughput sequencing. TCRdb reworked the public reads: Q25 trimming with fastp, MiXCR clone assembly, productive beta chains retained. Here each entry gathers all rows of one CDR3 protein and keeps the most common genes and DNA. The sample records approximately 210,000 distinct CDR3 sequences, around 34% of which are singletons. Over 3.5% of the sample lies in the top ten.

Broader findings and caveats from the paper: Tumors showed preferential V and J gene usage, and their T-cell repertoire diversity fell below that of lymph nodes yet above that of nontumor tissue. The data were considered consistent with most tumor T cells being derived from the lymph node and subsequently expanding within tumor tissue. In luminal-like breast cancer, tumor and nontumor tissue repertoires resembled each other significantly more than in basal-like breast cancer. Rather than being directly demonstrated, the conclusion that tumor T cells originate in lymph nodes was presented as consistent with a hypothesis.

Sequenced sample: axillary lymph node tissue. The chain employs TRBV6-5 and TRBJ2-7, with the D gene uncertain. This clonotype originated in a female donor with breast cancer. Some clones in this sample may be carry-over from other donors' samples. For the CDR3, the sequence is CASSYSISDTYEQYF. The sequenced DNA: TGTGCCAGCAGTTACTCGATCTCCGATACCTACGAGCAGTACTTC.